The 29 T cell receptor beta chains below were found in one sample sequenced in a study of beta chain features in type 1 diabetes. Every isolated RNA sample was fully reverse transcribed, so sequencing captured expressed TCRB transcripts. Sequencing used immunoSEQ multiplex PCR; TCRdb keeps in-frame clones, though not all of them. The table lists over 650,000 clones, about an eighth of them singletons. Their antigens remain unidentified. The study's findings and limits: Among patients with Type 1 diabetes, TCRB CDR3s were moderately but significantly shorter in every one of the four CD4+ subsets.

Sequenced sample: naive CD4+ T cells from blood. These receptors originate from a man between 18 and 29 years old with type 1 diabetes.

This clone showed up just a few times. The chain combines TRBV30 with TRBJ1-3; possible D gene TRBD1, 6 bases. Germline assignment: CDR1 GTSNPN and CDR2 SVGIG (reference sequence). CDR3 length equals 14 residues. V shed 6 bases and J shed 0 bases, with 12 bases lying between them. CDR3 bases: TGTGCCTGTTCCGGGGGCTTCTCTGGAAACACCATATATTTT. Protein product: CACSGGFSGNTIYF.

This clone was seen a few times. The chain uses TRBV10-3 and TRBJ1-1, with D possibly matching TRBD1 (6 bases). Trimming took off 11 bases at V and 1 base at J, with 11 bases between the two ends. Germline V gene data show CDR1 as ENHRY and CDR2 as SYGVKD. The CDR3 is 12 amino acids. CDR3 in DNA: TGTGCCGTGGGGGGCGCGAACACTGAAGCTTTCTTT. This codes for CAVGGANTEAFF.

The gene calls are TRBV11-3 and TRBJ2-3; D gene uncertain. The CDR3 is 14 residues long. V gave up 5 bases and J gave up 10 bases, with 19 bases separating them. CDR1 is SGHNT, CDR2 YENEEA, per germline. Written as DNA, the CDR3 is TGTGCCAGCAGCCCCCGCCTAAGTCCTGGGGCGCAGTATTTT. Translation gives CASSPRLSPGAQYF.

The chain combines TRBV6-1 with TRBJ1-1; D gene ambiguous. The CDR3 has 13 residues. CDR1 and CDR2 from the germline V gene are MNHNS and SASEGT. With 6 bases removed from V and 0 bases from J, the gap between germline ends came to 8 bases. In DNA form, the CDR3 reads TGTGCCAGCAGGGGCAGCTTGAACACTGAAGCTTTCTTT. It yields the protein CASRGSLNTEAFF.

This clone has only a few counts. The genes are TRBV7-9 and TRBJ2-7; 11 bases map to TRBD2. Germline V gene lookup returns CDR1 SEHNR and CDR2 FQNEAQ (reference sequence). V trimming: 5 bases; J trimming: 3 bases; junction bases outside the gene matches: 3. The CDR3 spans 14 residues. The CDR3 nucleotides read TGTGCCAGCAGCCAGACTAGCGGGAACTACGAGCAGTACTTC. Residues: CASSQTSGNYEQYF. The full variable domain, in which reference TRBV7-9 and TRBJ2-7 provide the parts outside the CDR3, is DTGVSQNPRHKITKRGQNVTFRCDPISEHNRLYWYRQTLGQGPEFLTYFQNEAQLEKSRLLSDRFSAERPKGSFSTLEIQRTEQGDSAMYLCASSQTSGNYEQYFGPGTRLTVT.

In its sample, this clone was seen a few times. This chain connects TRBV25-1 to TRBJ2-7; D not certain. Germline V gene data show CDR1 as MGHDK and CDR2 as SYGVNS. This CDR3 spans 13 amino acids. V lost 0 bases and J 6 bases, leaving 9 bases between the germline ends. CDR3 loop: CASSEYSRSEQYF. Here the CDR3 DNA reads TGTGCCAGCAGTGAATATTCACGGTCCGAGCAGTACTTC.

The table lists this clone with a few counts. Additional DNA sequences in this sample encode the identical CDR3. The chain is built from TRBV7-2 and TRBJ2-3; 11 bases line up with TRBD2. This CDR3 contains 16 residues. Trimming at V came to 1 base and at J to 1 base, leaving 1 base not matched to a gene. Germline V gene data show CDR1 as SGHTA and CDR2 as FQGNSA. This CDR3 reads CASSLGGLAGTDTQYF. The CDR3, as DNA: TGTGCCAGCAGCTTAGGGGGACTAGCGGGCACAGATACGCAGTATTTT.

This chain uses TRBV30 with TRBJ2-7, with 8 bases that match TRBD2. The V segment lost 1 base and the J segment 3 bases; nucleotides outside the gene matches: 5. Germline CDR1 and CDR2: GTSNPN and SVGIG (reference sequence). The CDR3 runs to 14 residues. For the CDR3, the DNA is TGTGCCTGGAGTGGCCCGGGGGGGAACTACGAGCAGTACTTC. Protein sequence: CAWSGPGGNYEQYF. Variable domain in full (rest from reference TRBV30 and TRBJ2-7): SQTIHQWPATLVQPVGSPLSLECTVEGTSNPNLYWYRQAAGRGLQLLFYSVGIGQISSEVPQNLSASRPQDRQFILSSKKLLLSDSGFYLCAWSGPGGNYEQYFGPGTRLTVT.

This clone came up a few times. V gene TRBV2 combines with J gene TRBJ2-5; no clear D gene. Germline assignment: CDR1 SNHLY and CDR2 FYNNEI. Trimming removed 5 bases at V and 3 bases at J, with 16 bases between. The CDR3 is 15 amino acids. Here the CDR3 DNA reads TGTGCCAGCAGTAGGACGGTCCATAGGGAAGAGACCCAGTACTTC. Translated, it gives CASSRTVHREETQYF.

This sequence joins TRBV30 and TRBJ1-2, with TRBD1 as a possible D gene (5 bases). The germline CDR1 and CDR2 sequences are GTSNPN and SVGIG (reference sequence). The V end lost 0 bases, the J end lost 3 bases, and 11 bases lay between the germline ends. The CDR3 has 14 residues. The CDR3 region is CAWSVGGMDYGYTF. In DNA form, the CDR3 reads TGTGCCTGGAGTGTTGGGGGGATGGACTATGGCTACACCTTC.

The rearrangement links TRBV19 to TRBJ2-7; the D gene is possibly TRBD2 (5 bases). The V and J ends lost 8 bases and 4 bases respectively, with 15 bases between them. Germline V gene data show CDR1 as LNHDA and CDR2 as SQIVND (reference sequence). This CDR3 region has 13 residues. The CDR3 DNA reads as TGTGCCAGTCCCGAAGGACGGGGTTACGAGCAGTACTTC. Protein sequence: CASPEGRGYEQYF.

This clone came up a few times. The chain combines TRBV5-4 with TRBJ1-2; 8 bases match TRBD1. Germline loops: CDR1 SGHNT, CDR2 YYREEE (reference sequence). V shed 4 bases, J shed 8 bases, and the junction held 10 bases outside the gene matches. This CDR3 has 14 residues. CDR3 nucleotide sequence: TGTGCCAGCAGCCTTGAGGACAGGGCGAGAGGCTACACCTTC. This gives the protein CASSLEDRARGYTF.

This clone was picked up a small number of times. This chain joins TRBV6-5 and TRBJ2-7, with D unclear. The CDR3 has 12 residues. Germline V gene data show CDR1 as MNHEY and CDR2 as SVGAGI. Trimming removed 10 bases from V and 3 bases from J, with 13 bases in between. The CDR3 nucleotides read TGTGCCATCAATGGCTTGAACTACGAGCAGTACTTC. Translated: CAINGLNYEQYF.

The gene calls are TRBV25-1 and TRBJ1-1; D might be TRBD1 (5 bases). Germline CDR1 is MGHDK and CDR2 is SYGVNS. CDR3 length equals 13 residues. With 8 bases removed from V and 11 bases from J, the gap between germline ends came to 21 bases. The CDR3 bases are TGTGCCAGCGGGGGTCCGACAGTACGAGAGGCTTTCTTT. This gives the protein CASGGPTVREAFF.

Only a few counts were recorded for this clone. The V and J genes are TRBV6-1 and TRBJ1-2; D uncertain. Germline CDR1 and CDR2: MNHNS and SASEGT. The CDR3 loop spans 12 amino acids. Trimming took off 4 bases at V and 6 bases at J, with 9 bases between the two ends. CDR3 in amino acids: CASSVLGNGYTF. The CDR3, as DNA: TGTGCCAGCAGTGTCCTGGGGAATGGCTACACCTTC.

The V gene is TRBV2, the J gene TRBJ2-7, with D perhaps given as TRBD1 or TRBD2 (7 bases each). The germline CDR1 and CDR2 sequences are SNHLY and FYNNEI. This CDR3 has 14 amino acids. V was trimmed by 7 bases and J by 3 bases, leaving 16 bases between them. The CDR3 here is CASKPRGGDYEQYF. CDR3 bases: TGTGCCAGCAAGCCCAGGGGGGGAGACTACGAGCAGTACTTC.

The chain combines TRBV28 with TRBJ2-5; D may be TRBD2 (5 bases). V was pared by 7 bases and J by 13 bases, with 19 bases between. The CDR3 loop spans 12 amino acids. Per the germline V gene, CDR1 is MDHEN and CDR2 is SYDVKM. The CDR3 protein is CASTPFGERRYF. The CDR3 DNA sequence: TGTGCCAGCACTCCGTTCGGGGAACGGCGGTACTTC.

This clone was counted between two and nine times. V and J are TRBV19 and TRBJ2-3; tentatively, D is TRBD1 (6 bases). Germline loops: CDR1 LNHDA, CDR2 SQIVND (reference sequence). The CDR3 contains 11 residues. Trimming left V 6 bases short and J 11 bases short, with 12 bases between. CDR3 sequence reads: CASSTGKKQYF. The CDR3 region has the DNA TGTGCCAGTAGCACAGGGAAGAAGCAGTATTTT.

This clone was observed a handful of times. The gene calls are TRBV7-9 and TRBJ1-2, with D unclear. V lost 5 bases to trimming and J lost 4 bases, with 20 bases between them. The CDR3 is made up of 16 amino acids. Per germline, CDR1 SEHNR and CDR2 FQNEAQ (reference sequence). In DNA, the CDR3 is TGTGCCAGCAGCCTACCCGCGGAGGGTGGAACCTATGGCTACACCTTC. This sequence encodes CASSLPAEGGTYGYTF.

This clone was recorded a few times. The chain carries TRBV5-6 and TRBJ2-1, with 10 bases fitting TRBD2. CDR1 is SGHDT and CDR2 is YYEEEE in the germline V gene. CDR3 length: 16 residues. Trimming at V came to 2 bases and at J to 3 bases, leaving 5 bases not matched to a gene. CDR3 sequence: CASSFGRLAGYNEQFF. CDR3 bases: TGTGCCAGCAGCTTTGGGAGACTAGCGGGCTACAATGAGCAGTTCTTC.

The chain employs TRBV4-1 and TRBJ2-5; a weak D match, TRBD1 (6 bases). The CDR3 totals 15 residues. V lost 1 base, J lost 7 bases, and 16 bases lay in between. Germline values: CDR1 MGHRA, CDR2 YSYEKL. CDR3 residues: CASSQVLTGRWTQYF. In DNA form, the CDR3 reads TGCGCCAGCAGCCAAGTGTTGACAGGAAGATGGACCCAGTACTTC.

The chain uses TRBV18 and TRBJ2-3; D gene ambiguous. Germline values: CDR1 KGHSH, CDR2 LQKENI. V shed 3 bases and J shed 6 bases, with 16 bases lying between them. The CDR3 loop spans 15 amino acids. Written as DNA, the CDR3 is TGTGCCAGCTCACCGGCACTGATGGTCGAGGATACGCAGTATTTT. It translates to CASSPALMVEDTQYF.

This clone appeared a few times. The chain recombines TRBV6-1 with TRBJ2-1; D is uncertain. The CDR3 is made up of 13 amino acids. CDR1 and CDR2 (germline): MNHNS, SASEGT. The germline V and J ends were trimmed by 7 bases and 5 bases, with 12 bases remaining between them. CDR3 nucleotides: TGTGCCAGCAAGGAACACTACGACAATGAGCAGTTCTTC. Protein sequence: CASKEHYDNEQFF.

In DNA form, the CDR3 reads TGCGCCAGCAGCCCGCAGCCGGGACAGCAATACACTGAAGCTTTCTTT. Its translation is CASSPQPGQQYTEAFF. V and J are TRBV4-1 and TRBJ1-1; 7 bases fit TRBD1. The CDR3 totals 16 residues. The germline CDR1 and CDR2 sequences are MGHRA and YSYEKL. Trimming cost V 4 bases and J 3 bases; bases outside gene matches: 11.

This clone was detected only a few times. V usage is TRBV5-1 and J usage is TRBJ2-1; TRBD1 aligns across 8 bases. The CDR3 contains 14 residues. The germline V gene has CDR1 SGHRS and CDR2 YFSETQ. The junction had 1 base not matched to a gene; V was cut back by 0 bases and J by 5 bases. This CDR3 reads CASSLGTGHNEQFF. The CDR3 DNA is TGCGCCAGCAGCTTGGGGACAGGGCACAATGAGCAGTTCTTC.

For this clone: This sample includes further DNA sequences coding for the same CDR3. The chain is built from TRBV2 and TRBJ2-5, with a weak D call TRBD1 (6 bases). V lost 8 bases, J lost 5 bases, and 12 bases lay in between. Germline lookup yields CDR1 SNHLY and CDR2 FYNNEI. The CDR3 contains 12 residues. DNA of the CDR3: TGTGCCAGCTCCAGGGGTGGTGAGACCCAGTACTTC. It encodes CASSRGGETQYF. Variable domain in full (rest from reference TRBV2 and TRBJ2-5): EPEVTQTPSHQVTQMGQEVILRCVPISNHLYFYWYRQILGQKVEFLVSFYNNEISEKSEIFDDQFSVERPDGSNFTLKIRSTKLEDSAMYFCASSRGGETQYFGPGTRLLVL.

This rearrangement joins TRBV5-1 to TRBJ2-7, with D perhaps matching TRBD2 (6 bases). V lost 4 bases to trimming and J lost 0 bases, with 14 bases between them. CDR3 length: 15 residues. CDR1 and CDR2 (germline): SGHRS, YFSETQ. The CDR3 DNA sequence: TGCGCCAGCAGCCTCGGGACTGCGAGCTCCTACGAGCAGTACTTC. The encoded protein is CASSLGTASSYEQYF.

The genes are TRBV27 and TRBJ2-5; perhaps TRBD1 as D (6 bases). The ends were cut back, 5 bases at V and 4 bases at J, with 11 bases in the middle. CDR3 length equals 13 residues. Per germline, CDR1 MNHEY and CDR2 SMNVEV (reference sequence). The CDR3 loop reads CASSPQGIETQYF. CDR3 nucleotide sequence: TGTGCCAGCAGTCCTCAGGGGATAGAGACCCAGTACTTC.

V and J are TRBV29-1 and TRBJ2-3, with D unresolved. The CDR3 covers 11 residues. V lost 1 base and J lost 4, with 3 bases in between. The germline V gene has CDR1 SQVTM and CDR2 ANQGSEA. The CDR3 reads CSVEVPDTQYF. The CDR3 DNA reads as TGCAGCGTTGAAGTGCCAGATACGCAGTATTTT.